Listed here are 18 T cell receptor beta chains from one sample, sequenced in a study of vaccination effects on CD4 cells after COVID-19. For these TCRs, the target antigens are not known. Pools of viral peptides were used by the ViraFEST assay to expand antigen-specific CD4+ T cells ahead of sequencing. With around ten days of culture completed, CD4+ T cells were isolated. Absence of prior SARS-CoV-2 infection characterized the vaccine recipients, who showed negative nucleocapsid antibodies. The protocol was immunoSEQ multiplex PCR, while the TCRdb copy is restricted to in-frame clones and leaves out a portion. The data show 62,000 or so clones, under 90% seen once. The specimen comprised CD4+ T cells from PBMCs cultured with SARS-CoV-2 spike peptides, sampled before COVID-19 vaccination. These receptors came from a human donor who received a COVID-19 vaccine.

V is TRBV6-5 and J is TRBJ2-7, with 9 bases identical to TRBD2. This CDR3 contains 13 residues. Germline V gene sequence: CDR1 MNHEY, CDR2 SVGAGI. Trimming removed 6 bases from V and 2 bases from J; junction bases left unmatched: 2. The CDR3 here is CASRLAGTYEQYV. For the CDR3, the DNA is TGTGCCAGCAGGCTAGCGGGGACCTACGAGCAGTACGTC.

V usage is TRBV6-5 and J usage is TRBJ2-7; 12 nucleotides match TRBD2. The CDR3 contains 14 residues. CDR1 MNHEY and CDR2 SVGAGI come from the germline V gene. The trim removed 5 bases at V and 1 base at J, leaving 0 bases unmatched. DNA of the CDR3: TGTGCCAGCAGTACTAGCGGGGGGTCCTACGAGCAGTACGTC. Translation: CASSTSGGSYEQYV.

Here the CDR3 DNA reads TGCGCCAGCAGCCAAGATAGCGGGGATCAGCCCCAGCATTTT. It codes for CASSQDSGDQPQHF. J is TRBJ1-5 and V is TRBV4-3; D is undetermined. Germline V gene sequence: CDR1 LGHNA, CDR2 YSLEER. The germline V and J ends were trimmed by 0 bases and 5 bases, with 8 bases remaining between them. There are 14 residues in the CDR3.

As concerns this clone: Other nucleotide sequences in the sample specify the same CDR3. The gene calls are TRBV5-1 and TRBJ2-5; TRBD1 agrees at 7 bases. Germline loops: CDR1 SGHRS, CDR2 YFSETQ. The V gene end was trimmed by 4 bases and the J gene end by 4 bases; junction bases not matched to a gene: 7. The CDR3 is 14 residues long. The CDR3 sequence: CASSGQGEGETQYF. The CDR3 nucleotides are TGCGCCAGCAGCGGGCAGGGGGAAGGAGAGACCCAGTACTTC.

V is TRBV12-5 and J is TRBJ2-1, with D unclear. There are 13 residues in the CDR3. Germline CDR1 is LGHNT and CDR2 is FRNRAP. V was shortened by 6 bases and J by 3 bases, with 9 bases between the two germline ends. CDR3 coding DNA: TGTGCTAGTGGCCCGATGATCTACAATGAGCAGTTCTTC. Translating gives CASGPMIYNEQFF.

This chain uses TRBV18 with TRBJ2-3, with 7 bases identical to TRBD2. V lost 2 bases and J lost 2; bases outside the gene matches: 4. The CDR3 is 15 residues long. Germline assignment: CDR1 KGHSH and CDR2 LQKENI. CDR3 amino acids: CASSPSAGNTDTQYF. CDR3 DNA sequence: TGTGCCAGCTCACCATCAGCGGGGAACACAGATACGCAGTATTTT.

This sequence joins TRBV14 and TRBJ1-1; 9 bases match TRBD1. With 0 bases clipped from V and 11 bases from J, the junction kept 10 bases outside the gene matches. The CDR3 extends over 15 amino acids. Germline V gene lookup returns CDR1 SGHDN and CDR2 FVKESK. CDR3 loop: CASSQEGQGFSTAFF. The CDR3 DNA sequence: TGTGCCAGCAGCCAAGAGGGACAGGGATTTTCGACGGCTTTCTTT.

This clone was detected only once. The chain links TRBV5-1 to TRBJ2-5; tentatively, D is TRBD1 or TRBD2 (6 bases each). CDR1 and CDR2 (germline): SGHRS, YFSETQ. V was trimmed by 5 bases and J by 1 base, leaving 12 bases between them. The CDR3 has 14 residues. CDR3 loop: CASSEGGPQETQYF. The CDR3 coding sequence is TGCGCCAGCAGTGAGGGGGGTCCCCAAGAGACCCAGTACTTC.

V and J are TRBV19 and TRBJ2-6, with D unresolved. V lost 7 bases and J lost 1, with 8 bases in between. Germline V gene lookup returns CDR1 LNHDA and CDR2 SQIVND (reference sequence). This CDR3 comprises 14 residues. Here the CDR3 DNA reads TGTGCCAGTATCTCTCCATCTGGGGCCAACGTCCTGACTTTC. Amino acid sequence: CASISPSGANVLTF.

In regard to this clone: Other nucleotide sequences in the sample specify the same CDR3. This sequence joins TRBV5-1 and TRBJ1-3, with D perhaps TRBD1 (5 bases). Per germline, CDR1 SGHRS and CDR2 YFSETQ. Deletions cut 0 bases from V and 2 bases from J, with 6 bases between. The CDR3 length is 14 residues. CDR3 in amino acids: CASSLGGTGNTIYF. The CDR3 DNA reads as TGCGCCAGCAGCTTGGGGGGCACTGGAAACACCATATATTTT.

In this sample, this clone turned up once. V usage is TRBV7-2 and J usage is TRBJ1-1; maybe TRBD1 (6 bases). The V end was cut by 5 bases, the J end by 1 base, with 11 bases between. Germline V lookup: CDR1 SGHTA, CDR2 FQGNSA. The CDR3 is made up of 14 amino acids. For the CDR3, the DNA is TGTGCCAGCAGCCCGCTGACAGGGAACACTGAAGCTTTCTTT. Translating it yields CASSPLTGNTEAFF.

This chain connects TRBV2 to TRBJ2-1, with 10 bases fitting TRBD2. The CDR3 covers 15 residues. Germline V gene data show CDR1 as SNHLY and CDR2 as FYNNEI. Unmatched junction bases numbered 9, after V lost 4 bases and J lost 9 bases. The CDR3 protein is CASSARSSGGSEQFF. In DNA form, the CDR3 reads TGTGCCAGCAGTGCCAGGTCTAGCGGGGGAAGTGAGCAGTTCTTC.

V and J are TRBV5-1 and TRBJ1-4; perhaps TRBD1 as D (5 bases). V was clipped by 4 bases and J by 7 bases, with 20 bases between them. CDR1 is SGHRS and CDR2 is YFSETQ in the germline V gene. The CDR3 extends over 16 amino acids. The CDR3 reads CASSAITGTAAEKLFF. DNA of the CDR3: TGCGCCAGCAGCGCTATCACGGGGACGGCGGCTGAAAAACTGTTTTTT.

The chain has TRBV4-1 and TRBJ1-6, with D perhaps TRBD1 (5 bases). Trimming left V 2 bases short and J 7 bases short, with 12 bases between. The CDR3 extends over 15 amino acids. Per germline, CDR1 MGHRA and CDR2 YSYEKL. DNA of the CDR3: TGCGCCAGCAGCCAATTCCCAGGGACCAATTCACCCCTCCACTTT. Its translation: CASSQFPGTNSPLHF.

The chain employs TRBV6-5 and TRBJ1-4, with D hard to call. V gave up 10 bases and J gave up 6 bases, with 15 bases separating them. Germline V gene lookup returns CDR1 MNHEY and CDR2 SVGAGI. This CDR3 has 13 residues. The DNA of the CDR3 is TGTGCCACGAAACGGCAGGCTGATGAAAAACTGTTTTTT. This codes for CATKRQADEKLFF.

V gene TRBV18 combines with J gene TRBJ1-5, with TRBD1 identical over 10 bases. Germline CDR1 KGHSH, CDR2 LQKENI. The length of the CDR3 is 17 residues. With V trimmed by 5 bases and J by 2 bases, 9 bases remained unmatched. As DNA, the CDR3 is TGTGCCAGCTCATCCGGGACAGGGGTCAAAGGCAATCAGCCCCAGCATTTT. Protein sequence: CASSSGTGVKGNQPQHF.

The chain uses TRBV5-1 and TRBJ2-2; D call uncertain. The CDR3 is made up of 15 amino acids. CDR1 SGHRS and CDR2 YFSETQ come from the germline V gene. Trimming shortened V by 2 bases and J by 8 bases, and 16 bases separated the two germline ends. The CDR3 sequence is CASSLNDNHEGELFF. CDR3 bases: TGCGCCAGCAGCTTAAACGATAATCATGAGGGGGAGCTGTTTTTT.

This clone was recorded once. The chain couples TRBV9 to TRBJ2-1; possibly TRBD2 for D (5 bases). Looked up from germline, CDR1 is SGDLS and CDR2 is YYNGEE. CDR3 size: 14 residues. V shed 0 bases and J shed 3 bases, with 7 bases lying between them. CDR3 sequence (DNA): TGTGCCAGCAGCGTAGTTGACTACTACAATGAGCAGTTCTTC. Amino acid sequence: CASSVVDYYNEQFF. Variable domain in full (rest from reference TRBV9 and TRBJ2-1): DSGVTQTPKHLITATGQRVTLRCSPRSGDLSVYWYQQSLDQGLQFLIQYYNGEERAKGNILERFSAQQFPDLHSELNLSSLELGDSALYFCASSVVDYYNEQFFGPGTRLTVL.